The 2 T cell receptor beta chains below all came from one sample that was sequenced in a study of T cells in Graves' hyperthyroidism and ophthalmopathy. RNA transcripts served as the template for amplifying TCR beta CDR3 regions. A first-round RT-PCR of the TCR CDR3 used the HTBI primer set. TCRdb processed the multiplex PCR reads anew with MiXCR; each CDR3 protein has one entry. The table lists 400,000 or so distinct CDR3 sequences, more than 12% of them singletons. The sample comprised blood. These receptors originate from a woman in her twenties or thirties with Graves' ophthalmopathy.

The V call is TRBV12-3 or TRBV12-4, the J call TRBJ2-1; D assignment may be TRBD1 or TRBD2 (6 bases each). V gave up 8 bases and J gave up 1 base, with 15 bases separating them. The CDR3 consists of 15 residues. This CDR3 reads CASGRGRMSYNEQFF. The CDR3 DNA follows: TGTGCCAGCGGACGGGGGCGGATGTCCTACAATGAGCAGTTCTTC.

Note on this clonotype: A much more abundant neighbour one base away suggests this may be a read error. Since the CDR3 does not end with the conserved phenylalanine or tryptophan, this likely comes from a read error. V gene TRBV7-7 combines with J gene TRBJ2-3, with D perhaps matching TRBD2 (6 bases). CDR3 length: 13 residues. Germline V gives CDR1 SSHAT, CDR2 FNYEAQ (reference sequence). The CDR3 DNA reads TGTGCTAGCAGTCTGGGGGGACCAGATACGCAGTATTTA. Translating it yields CASSLGGPDTQYL.